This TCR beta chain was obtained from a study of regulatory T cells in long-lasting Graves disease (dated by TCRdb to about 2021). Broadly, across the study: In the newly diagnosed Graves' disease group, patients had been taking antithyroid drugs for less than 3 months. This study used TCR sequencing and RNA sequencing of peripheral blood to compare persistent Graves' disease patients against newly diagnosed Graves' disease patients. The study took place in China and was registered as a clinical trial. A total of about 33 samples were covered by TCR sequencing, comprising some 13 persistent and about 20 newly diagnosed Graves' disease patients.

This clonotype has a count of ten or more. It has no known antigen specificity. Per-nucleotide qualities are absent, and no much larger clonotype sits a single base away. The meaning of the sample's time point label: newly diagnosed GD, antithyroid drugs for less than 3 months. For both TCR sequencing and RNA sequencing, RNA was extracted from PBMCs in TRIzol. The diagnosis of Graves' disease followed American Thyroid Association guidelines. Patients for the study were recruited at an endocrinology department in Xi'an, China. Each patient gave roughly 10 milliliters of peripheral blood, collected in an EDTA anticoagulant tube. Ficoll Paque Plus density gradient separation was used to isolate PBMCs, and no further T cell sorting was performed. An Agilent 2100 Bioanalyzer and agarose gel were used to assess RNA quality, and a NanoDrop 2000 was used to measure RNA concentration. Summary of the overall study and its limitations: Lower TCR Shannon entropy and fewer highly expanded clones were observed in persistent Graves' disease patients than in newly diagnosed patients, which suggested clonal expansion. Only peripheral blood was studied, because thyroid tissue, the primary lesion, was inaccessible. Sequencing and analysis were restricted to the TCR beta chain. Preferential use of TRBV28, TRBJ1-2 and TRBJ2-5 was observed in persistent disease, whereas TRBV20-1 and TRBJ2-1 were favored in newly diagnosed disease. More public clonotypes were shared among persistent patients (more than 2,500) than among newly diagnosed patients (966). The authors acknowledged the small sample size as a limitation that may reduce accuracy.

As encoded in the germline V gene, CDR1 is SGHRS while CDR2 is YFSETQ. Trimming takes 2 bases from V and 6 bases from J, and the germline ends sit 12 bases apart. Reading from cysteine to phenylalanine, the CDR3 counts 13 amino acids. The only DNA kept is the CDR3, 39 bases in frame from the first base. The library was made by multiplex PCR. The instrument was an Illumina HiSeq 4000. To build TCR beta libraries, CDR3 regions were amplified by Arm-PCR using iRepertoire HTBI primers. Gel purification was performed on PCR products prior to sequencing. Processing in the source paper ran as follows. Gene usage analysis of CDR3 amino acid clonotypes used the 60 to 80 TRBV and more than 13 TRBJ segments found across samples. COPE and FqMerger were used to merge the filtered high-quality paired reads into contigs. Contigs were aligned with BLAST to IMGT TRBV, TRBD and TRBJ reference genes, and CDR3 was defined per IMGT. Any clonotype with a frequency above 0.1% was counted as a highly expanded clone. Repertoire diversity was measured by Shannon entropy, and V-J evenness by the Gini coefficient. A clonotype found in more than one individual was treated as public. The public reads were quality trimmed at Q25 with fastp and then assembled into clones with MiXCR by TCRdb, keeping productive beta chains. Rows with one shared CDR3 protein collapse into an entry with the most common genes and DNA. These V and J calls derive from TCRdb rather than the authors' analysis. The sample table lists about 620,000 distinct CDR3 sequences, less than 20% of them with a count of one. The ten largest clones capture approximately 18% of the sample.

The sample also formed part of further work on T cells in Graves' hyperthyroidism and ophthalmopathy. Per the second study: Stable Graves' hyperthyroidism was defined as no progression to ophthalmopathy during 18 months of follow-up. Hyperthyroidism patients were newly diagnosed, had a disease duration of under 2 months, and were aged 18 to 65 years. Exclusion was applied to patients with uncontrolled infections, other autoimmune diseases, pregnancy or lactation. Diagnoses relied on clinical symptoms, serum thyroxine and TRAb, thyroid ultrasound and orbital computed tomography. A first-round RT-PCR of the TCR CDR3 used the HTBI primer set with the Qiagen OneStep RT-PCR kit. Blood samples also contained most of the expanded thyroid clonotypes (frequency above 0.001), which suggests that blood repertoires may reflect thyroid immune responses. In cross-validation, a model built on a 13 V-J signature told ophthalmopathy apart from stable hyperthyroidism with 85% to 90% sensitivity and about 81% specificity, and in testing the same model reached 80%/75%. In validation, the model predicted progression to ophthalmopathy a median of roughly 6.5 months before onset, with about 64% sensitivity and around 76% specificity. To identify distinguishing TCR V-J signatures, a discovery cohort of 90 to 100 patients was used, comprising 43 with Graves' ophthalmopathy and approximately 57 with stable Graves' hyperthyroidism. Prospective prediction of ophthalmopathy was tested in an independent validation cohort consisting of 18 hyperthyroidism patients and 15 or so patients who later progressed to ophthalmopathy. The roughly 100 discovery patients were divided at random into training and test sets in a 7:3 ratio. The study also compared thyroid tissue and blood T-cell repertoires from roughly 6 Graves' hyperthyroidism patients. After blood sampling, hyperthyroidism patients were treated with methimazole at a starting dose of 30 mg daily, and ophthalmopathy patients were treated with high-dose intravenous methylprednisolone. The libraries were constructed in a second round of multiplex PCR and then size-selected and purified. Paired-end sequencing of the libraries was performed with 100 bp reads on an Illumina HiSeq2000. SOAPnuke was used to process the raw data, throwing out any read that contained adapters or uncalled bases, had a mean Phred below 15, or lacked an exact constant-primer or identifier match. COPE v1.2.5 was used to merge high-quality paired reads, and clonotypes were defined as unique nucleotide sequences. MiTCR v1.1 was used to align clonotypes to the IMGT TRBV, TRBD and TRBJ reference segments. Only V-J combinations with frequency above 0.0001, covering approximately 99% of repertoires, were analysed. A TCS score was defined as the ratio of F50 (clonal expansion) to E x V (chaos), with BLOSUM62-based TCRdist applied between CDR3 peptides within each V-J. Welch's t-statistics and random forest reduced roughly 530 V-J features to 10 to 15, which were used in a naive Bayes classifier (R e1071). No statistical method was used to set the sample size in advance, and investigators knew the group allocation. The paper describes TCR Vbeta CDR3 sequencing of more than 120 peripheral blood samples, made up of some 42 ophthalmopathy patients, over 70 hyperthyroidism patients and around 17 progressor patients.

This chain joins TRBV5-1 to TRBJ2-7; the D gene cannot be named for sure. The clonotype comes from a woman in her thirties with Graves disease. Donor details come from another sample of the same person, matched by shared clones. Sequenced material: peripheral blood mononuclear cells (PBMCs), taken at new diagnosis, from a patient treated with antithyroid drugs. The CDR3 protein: CASSFALGSEQYF. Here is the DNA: TGCGCCAGCAGCTTTGCTCTGGGCTCCGAGCAGTACTTC. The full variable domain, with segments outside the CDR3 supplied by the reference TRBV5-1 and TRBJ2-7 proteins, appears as KAGVTQTPRYLIKTRGQQVTLSCSPISGHRSVSWYQQTPGQGLQFLFEYFSETQRNKGNFPGRFSGRQFSNSRSEMNVSTLELGDSALYLCASSFALGSEQYFGPGTRLTVT.